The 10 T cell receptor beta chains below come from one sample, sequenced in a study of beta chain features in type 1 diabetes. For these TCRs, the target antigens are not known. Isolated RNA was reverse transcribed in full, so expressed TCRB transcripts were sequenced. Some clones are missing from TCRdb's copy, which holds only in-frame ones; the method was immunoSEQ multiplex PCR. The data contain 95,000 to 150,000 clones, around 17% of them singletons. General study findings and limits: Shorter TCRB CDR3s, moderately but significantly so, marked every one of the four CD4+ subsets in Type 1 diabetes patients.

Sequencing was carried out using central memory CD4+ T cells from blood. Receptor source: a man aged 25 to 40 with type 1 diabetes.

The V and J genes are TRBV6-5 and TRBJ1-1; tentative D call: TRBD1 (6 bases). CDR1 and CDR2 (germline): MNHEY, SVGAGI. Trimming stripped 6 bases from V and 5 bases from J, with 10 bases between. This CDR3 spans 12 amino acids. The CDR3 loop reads CASSTGITEAFF. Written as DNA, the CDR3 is TGTGCCAGCAGCACAGGGATTACTGAAGCTTTCTTT.

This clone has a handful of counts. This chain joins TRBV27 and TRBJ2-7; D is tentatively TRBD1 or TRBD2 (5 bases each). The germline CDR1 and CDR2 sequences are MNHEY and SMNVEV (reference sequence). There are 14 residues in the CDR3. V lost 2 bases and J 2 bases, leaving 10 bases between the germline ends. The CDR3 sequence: CASSLQGTAYEQYF. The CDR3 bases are TGTGCCAGCAGTTTACAAGGGACGGCCTACGAGCAGTACTTC.

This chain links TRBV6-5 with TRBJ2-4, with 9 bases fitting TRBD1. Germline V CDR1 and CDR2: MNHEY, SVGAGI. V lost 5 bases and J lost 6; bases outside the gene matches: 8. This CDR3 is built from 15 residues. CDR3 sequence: CASSPRDRDGNIQYF. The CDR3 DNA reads TGTGCCAGCAGTCCCCGGGACAGGGATGGAAACATTCAGTACTTC.

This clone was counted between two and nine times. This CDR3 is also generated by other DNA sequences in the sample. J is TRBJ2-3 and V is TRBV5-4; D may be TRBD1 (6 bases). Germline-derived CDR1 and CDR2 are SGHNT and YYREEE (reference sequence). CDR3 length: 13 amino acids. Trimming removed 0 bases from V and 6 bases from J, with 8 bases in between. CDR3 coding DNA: TGTGCCAGCAGCTTGGACAGGGCGGATACGCAGTATTTT. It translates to CASSLDRADTQYF.

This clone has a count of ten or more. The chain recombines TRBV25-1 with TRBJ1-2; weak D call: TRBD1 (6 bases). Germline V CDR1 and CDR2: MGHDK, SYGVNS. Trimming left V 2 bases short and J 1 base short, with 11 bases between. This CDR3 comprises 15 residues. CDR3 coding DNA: TGTGCCAGCAGTGAACCGGGACACCTTAACTATGGCTACACCTTC. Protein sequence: CASSEPGHLNYGYTF.

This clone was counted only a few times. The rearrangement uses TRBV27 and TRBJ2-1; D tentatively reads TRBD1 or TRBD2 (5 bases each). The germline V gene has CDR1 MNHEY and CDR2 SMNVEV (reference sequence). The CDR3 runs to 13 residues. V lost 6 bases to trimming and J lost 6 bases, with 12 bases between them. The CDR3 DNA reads TGTGCCAGCAGCTCGGGGCTCCCCAATGAGCAGTTCTTC. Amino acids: CASSSGLPNEQFF.

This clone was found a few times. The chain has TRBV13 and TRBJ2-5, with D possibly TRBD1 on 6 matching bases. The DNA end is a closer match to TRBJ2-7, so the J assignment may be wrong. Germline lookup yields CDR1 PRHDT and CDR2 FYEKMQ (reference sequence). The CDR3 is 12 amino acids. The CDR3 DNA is TGTGCCAGCAGCGACAGGCACTACGAGCAGTACTTC. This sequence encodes CASSDRHYEQYF.

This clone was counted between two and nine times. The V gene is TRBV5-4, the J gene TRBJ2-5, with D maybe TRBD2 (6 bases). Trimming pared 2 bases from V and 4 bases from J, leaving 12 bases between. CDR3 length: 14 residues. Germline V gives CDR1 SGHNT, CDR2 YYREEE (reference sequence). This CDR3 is CASSFRQGGETQYF. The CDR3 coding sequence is TGTGCCAGCAGCTTTCGCCAGGGAGGAGAGACCCAGTACTTC.

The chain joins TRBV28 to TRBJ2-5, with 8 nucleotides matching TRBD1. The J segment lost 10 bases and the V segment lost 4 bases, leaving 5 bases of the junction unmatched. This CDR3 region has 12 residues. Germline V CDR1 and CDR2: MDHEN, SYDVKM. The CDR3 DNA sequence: TGTGCCAGCAGTTCAGACAGGGGTGACCAGTACTTC. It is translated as CASSSDRGDQYF.

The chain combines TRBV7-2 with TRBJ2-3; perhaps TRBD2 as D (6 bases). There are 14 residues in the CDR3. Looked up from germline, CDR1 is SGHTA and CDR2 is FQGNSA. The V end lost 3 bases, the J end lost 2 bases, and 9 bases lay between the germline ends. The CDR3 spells CASSLEGPTDTQYF. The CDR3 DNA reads TGTGCCAGCAGCTTGGAGGGGCCCACAGATACGCAGTATTTT. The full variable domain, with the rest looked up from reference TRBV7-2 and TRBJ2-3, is GAGVSQSPSNKVTEKGKDVELRCDPISGHTALYWYRQSLGQGLEFLIYFQGNSAPDKSGLPSDRFSAERTGGSVSTLTIQRTQQEDSAVYLCASSLEGPTDTQYFGPGTRLTVL.